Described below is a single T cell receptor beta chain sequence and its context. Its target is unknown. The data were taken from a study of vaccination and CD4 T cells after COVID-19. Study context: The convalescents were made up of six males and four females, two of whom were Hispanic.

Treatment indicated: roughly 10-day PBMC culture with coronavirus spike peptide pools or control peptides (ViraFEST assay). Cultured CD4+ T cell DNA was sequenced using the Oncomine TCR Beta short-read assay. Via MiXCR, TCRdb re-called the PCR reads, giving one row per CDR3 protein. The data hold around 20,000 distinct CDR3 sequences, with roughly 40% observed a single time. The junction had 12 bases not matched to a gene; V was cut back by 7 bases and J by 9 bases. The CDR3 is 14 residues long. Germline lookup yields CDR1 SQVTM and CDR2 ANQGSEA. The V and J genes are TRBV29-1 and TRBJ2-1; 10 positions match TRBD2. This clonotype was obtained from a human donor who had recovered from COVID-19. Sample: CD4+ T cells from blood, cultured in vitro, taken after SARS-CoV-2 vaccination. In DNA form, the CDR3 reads TGCAGCGCCCCGGGGCTAGCGGGAGTGAGTGAGCAGTTCTTC. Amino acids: CSAPGLAGVSEQFF.